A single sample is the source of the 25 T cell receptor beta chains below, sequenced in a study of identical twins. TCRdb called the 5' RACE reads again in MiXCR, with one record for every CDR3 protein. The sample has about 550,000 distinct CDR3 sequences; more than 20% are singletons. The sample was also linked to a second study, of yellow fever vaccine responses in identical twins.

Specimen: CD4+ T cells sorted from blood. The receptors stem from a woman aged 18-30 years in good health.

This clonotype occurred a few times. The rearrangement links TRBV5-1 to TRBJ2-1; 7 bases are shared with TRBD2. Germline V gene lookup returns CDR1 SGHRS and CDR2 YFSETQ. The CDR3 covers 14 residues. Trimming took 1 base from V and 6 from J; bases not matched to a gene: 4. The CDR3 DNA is TGCGCCAGCAGCTTGACGGCTAGCGGCAATGAGCAGTTCTTC. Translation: CASSLTASGNEQFF.

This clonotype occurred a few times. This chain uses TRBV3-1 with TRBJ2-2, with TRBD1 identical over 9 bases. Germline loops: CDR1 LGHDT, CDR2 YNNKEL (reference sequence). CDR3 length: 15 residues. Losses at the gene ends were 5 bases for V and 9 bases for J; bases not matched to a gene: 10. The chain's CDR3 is CASSGGTGSIRELFF. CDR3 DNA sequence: TGTGCCAGCAGCGGTGGGACAGGGTCTATCCGGGAGCTGTTTTTT.

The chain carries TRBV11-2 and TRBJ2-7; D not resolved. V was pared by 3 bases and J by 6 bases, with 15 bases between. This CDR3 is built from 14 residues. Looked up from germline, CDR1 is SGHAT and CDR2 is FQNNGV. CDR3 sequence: CASSFEGYRSEQYF. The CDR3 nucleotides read TGTGCCAGCAGCTTCGAAGGTTACCGGAGCGAGCAGTACTTC.

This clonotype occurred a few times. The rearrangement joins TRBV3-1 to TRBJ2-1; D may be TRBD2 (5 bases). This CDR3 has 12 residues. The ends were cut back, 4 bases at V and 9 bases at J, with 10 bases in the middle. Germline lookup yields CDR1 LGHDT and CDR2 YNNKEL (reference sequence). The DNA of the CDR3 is TGTGCCAGCAGCCCCGGGGAGCGTGAGCAGTTCTTC. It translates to CASSPGEREQFF.

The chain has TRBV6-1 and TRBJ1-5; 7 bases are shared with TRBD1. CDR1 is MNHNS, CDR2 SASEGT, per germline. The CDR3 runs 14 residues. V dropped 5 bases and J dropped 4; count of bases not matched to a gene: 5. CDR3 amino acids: CASSRQGGNQPQHF. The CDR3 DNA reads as TGTGCCAGCAGTCGACAGGGTGGAAATCAGCCCCAGCATTTT.

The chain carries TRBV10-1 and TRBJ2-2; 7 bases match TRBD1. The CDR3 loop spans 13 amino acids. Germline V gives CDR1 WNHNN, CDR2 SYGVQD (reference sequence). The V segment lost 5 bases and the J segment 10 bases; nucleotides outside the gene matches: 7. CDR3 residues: CASSLTGPKELFF. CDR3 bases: TGCGCCAGCAGTCTGACAGGGCCAAAGGAGCTGTTTTTT.

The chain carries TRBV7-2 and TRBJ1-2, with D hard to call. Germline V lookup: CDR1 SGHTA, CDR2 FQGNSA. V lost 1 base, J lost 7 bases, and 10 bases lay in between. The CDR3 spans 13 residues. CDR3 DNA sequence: TGTGCCAGCAGCTTAGGAGGGCTCCCTGGCTACACCTTC. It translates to CASSLGGLPGYTF.

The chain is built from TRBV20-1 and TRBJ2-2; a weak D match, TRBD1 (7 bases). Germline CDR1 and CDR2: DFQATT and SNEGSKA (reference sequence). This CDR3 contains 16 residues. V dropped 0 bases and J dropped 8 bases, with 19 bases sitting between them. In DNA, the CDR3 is TGCAGTGCTAGAGATATCCGACAGGGAGGAGGAGGGGAGCTGTTTTTT. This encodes CSARDIRQGGGGELFF.

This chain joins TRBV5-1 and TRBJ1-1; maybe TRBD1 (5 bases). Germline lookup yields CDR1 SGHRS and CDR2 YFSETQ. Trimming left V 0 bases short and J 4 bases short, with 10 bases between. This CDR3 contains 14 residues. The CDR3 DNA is TGCGCCAGCAGCTTGGTAAGGGGTGGCACTGAAGCTTTCTTT. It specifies CASSLVRGGTEAFF.

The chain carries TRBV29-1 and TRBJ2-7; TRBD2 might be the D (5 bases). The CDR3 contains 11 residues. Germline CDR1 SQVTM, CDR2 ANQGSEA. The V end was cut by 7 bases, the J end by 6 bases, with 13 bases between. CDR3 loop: CSAQRGAEQYV. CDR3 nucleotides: TGCAGCGCCCAACGGGGTGCCGAGCAGTACGTC.

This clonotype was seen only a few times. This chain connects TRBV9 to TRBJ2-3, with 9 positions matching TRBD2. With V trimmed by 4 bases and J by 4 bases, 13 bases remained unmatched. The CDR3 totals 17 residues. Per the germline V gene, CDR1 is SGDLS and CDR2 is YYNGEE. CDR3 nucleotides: TGTGCCAGCAGCCCTCAGGCTTTGGCGGGAGGGGCAGATACGCAGTATTTT. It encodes CASSPQALAGGADTQYF.

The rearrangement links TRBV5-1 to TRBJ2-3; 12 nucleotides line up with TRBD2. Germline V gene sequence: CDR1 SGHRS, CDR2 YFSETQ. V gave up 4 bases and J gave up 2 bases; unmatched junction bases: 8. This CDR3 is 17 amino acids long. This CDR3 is CASSTGTSGSFTDTQYF. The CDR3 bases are TGCGCCAGCAGCACAGGGACTAGCGGGTCGTTCACAGATACGCAGTATTTT.

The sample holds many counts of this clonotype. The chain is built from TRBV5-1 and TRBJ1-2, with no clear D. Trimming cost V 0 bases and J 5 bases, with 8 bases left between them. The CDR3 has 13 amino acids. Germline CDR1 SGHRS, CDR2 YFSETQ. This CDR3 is CASSLEAGYGYTF. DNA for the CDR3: TGCGCCAGCAGCTTGGAGGCAGGTTATGGCTACACCTTC.

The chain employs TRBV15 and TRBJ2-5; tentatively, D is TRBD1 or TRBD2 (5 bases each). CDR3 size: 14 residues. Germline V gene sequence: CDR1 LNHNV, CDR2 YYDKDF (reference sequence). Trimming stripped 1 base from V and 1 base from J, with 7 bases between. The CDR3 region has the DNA TGTGCCACCAGCAGAGGTGGGACCCAAGAGACCCAGTACTTC. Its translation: CATSRGGTQETQYF.

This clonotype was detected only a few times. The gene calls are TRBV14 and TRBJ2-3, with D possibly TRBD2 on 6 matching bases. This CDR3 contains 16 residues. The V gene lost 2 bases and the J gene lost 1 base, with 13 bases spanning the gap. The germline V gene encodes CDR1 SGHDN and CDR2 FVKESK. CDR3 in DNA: TGTGCCAGCAGCCAATCGTGGCGGGAAGGCACAGATACGCAGTATTTT. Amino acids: CASSQSWREGTDTQYF.

The CDR3, as DNA: TGCGCCAGCAGCAGGGAGGGGGCGCGGTGGCAGTTCTTC. This gives the protein CASSREGARWQFF. The J gene is TRBJ2-1, the V gene TRBV5-1; D might be TRBD1 or TRBD2, each matching 7 bases. The CDR3 sequence is 13 residues long. V was clipped by 4 bases and J by 12 bases, with 17 bases between them. The germline CDR1 and CDR2 sequences are SGHRS and YFSETQ.

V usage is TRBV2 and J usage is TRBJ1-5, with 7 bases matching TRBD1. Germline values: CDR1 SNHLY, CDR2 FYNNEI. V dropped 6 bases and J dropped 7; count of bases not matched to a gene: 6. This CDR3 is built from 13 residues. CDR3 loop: CASRNDRDQPQHF. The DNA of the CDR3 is TGTGCCAGCAGGAACGACAGGGACCAGCCCCAGCATTTT.

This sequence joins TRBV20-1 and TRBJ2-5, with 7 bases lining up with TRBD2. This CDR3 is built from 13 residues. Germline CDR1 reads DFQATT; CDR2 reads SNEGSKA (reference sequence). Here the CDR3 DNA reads TGCAGCGCAACCCTGGGAGGGGTAGAGACCCAGTACTTC. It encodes CSATLGGVETQYF.

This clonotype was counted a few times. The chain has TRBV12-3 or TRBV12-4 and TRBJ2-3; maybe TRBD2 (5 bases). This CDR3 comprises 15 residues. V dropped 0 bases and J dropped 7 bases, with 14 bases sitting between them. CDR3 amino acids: CASSLAAGIINTQYF. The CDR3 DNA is TGTGCCAGCAGTTTAGCTGCCGGGATAATTAATACGCAGTATTTT.

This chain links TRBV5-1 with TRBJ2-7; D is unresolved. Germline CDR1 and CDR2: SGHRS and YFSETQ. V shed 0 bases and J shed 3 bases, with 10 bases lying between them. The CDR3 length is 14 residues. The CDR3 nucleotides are TGCGCCAGCAGCTTGGGACCCAGAGACTACGAGCAGTACTTC. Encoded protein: CASSLGPRDYEQYF.

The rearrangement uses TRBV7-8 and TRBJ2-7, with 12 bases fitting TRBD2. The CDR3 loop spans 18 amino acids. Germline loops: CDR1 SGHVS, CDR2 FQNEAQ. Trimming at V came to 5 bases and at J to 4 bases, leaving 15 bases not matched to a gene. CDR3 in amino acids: CASSPRTSGTVLDYEQYF. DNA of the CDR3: TGTGCCAGCAGCCCGCGGACTAGCGGGACCGTTCTAGATTACGAGCAGTACTTC.

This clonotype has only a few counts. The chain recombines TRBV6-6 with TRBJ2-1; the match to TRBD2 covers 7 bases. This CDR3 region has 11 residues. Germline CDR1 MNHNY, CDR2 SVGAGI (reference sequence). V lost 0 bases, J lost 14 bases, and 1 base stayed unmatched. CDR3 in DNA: TGTGCCAGCAGTTACTCGGGGAGGGAGTTCTTC. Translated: CASSYSGREFF.

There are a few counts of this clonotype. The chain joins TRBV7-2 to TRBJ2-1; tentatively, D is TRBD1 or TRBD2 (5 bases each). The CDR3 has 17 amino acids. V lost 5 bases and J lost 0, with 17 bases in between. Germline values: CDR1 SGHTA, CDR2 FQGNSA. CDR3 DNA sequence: TGTGCCAGCAGCCCGAGGGGCCTCCTCAGCTCCTACAATGAGCAGTTCTTC. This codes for CASSPRGLLSSYNEQFF.

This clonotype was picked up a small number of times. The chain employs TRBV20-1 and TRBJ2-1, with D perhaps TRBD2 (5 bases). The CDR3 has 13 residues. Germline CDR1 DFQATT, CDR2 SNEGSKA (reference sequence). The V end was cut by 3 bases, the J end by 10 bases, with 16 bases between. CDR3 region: CSARATTAGEQFF. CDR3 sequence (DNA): TGCAGTGCTAGGGCTACCACGGCGGGCGAGCAGTTCTTC.

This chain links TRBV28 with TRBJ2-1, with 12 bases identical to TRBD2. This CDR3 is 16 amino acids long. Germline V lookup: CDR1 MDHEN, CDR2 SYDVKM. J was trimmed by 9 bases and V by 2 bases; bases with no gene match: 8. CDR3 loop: CASSLPSSGRVGEQFF. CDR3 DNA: TGTGCCAGCAGTTTACCATCTAGCGGGAGGGTCGGTGAGCAGTTCTTC.